A single sample gave rise to the 3 T cell receptor beta chains below, sequenced in a study of blood T cell repertoires in COVID-19. This table comes from immunoSEQ multiplex PCR, and its TCRdb copy is limited to in-frame clones, with some not included. Of a few hundred thousand clones in the sample, about 90% are singletons; the top ten hold 2.5% to 3%. The sequenced sample was PBMCs or T cells enriched from blood (not recorded which). The receptors stem from a woman aged 25-40 years who had recovered from COVID-19.

This clone appeared once. The V gene is TRBV9, the J gene TRBJ2-7, with 7 nucleotides matching TRBD2. V shed 4 bases and J 3 bases; nucleotides not matched to a gene: 13. The CDR3 extends over 16 amino acids. Germline-derived CDR1 and CDR2 are SGDLS and YYNGEE. The chain's CDR3 is CASSRSGAGEFYEQYF. Here the CDR3 DNA reads TGTGCCAGCAGCCGTAGTGGGGCGGGAGAGTTCTACGAGCAGTACTTC.

CDR3 DNA sequence: TGTGCCAGCACCCGGCGGGGGAGTCGGGAGACTGAAGCTTTCTTT. This sequence encodes CASTRRGSRETEAFF. The chain joins TRBV28 to TRBJ1-1, with TRBD1 as a possible D gene (5 bases). CDR1 is MDHEN and CDR2 is SYDVKM in the germline V gene. V lost 7 bases, J lost 5 bases, and 20 bases lay in between. The CDR3 sequence is 15 residues long.

This clone was seen a handful of times. V is TRBV12-3 or TRBV12-4 and J is TRBJ1-1, with a possible D match to TRBD1 (6 bases). The CDR3 sequence is 12 residues long. The V end was cut by 7 bases, the J end by 11 bases, with 17 bases between. The CDR3 DNA sequence: TGTGCCAGCAAGATCAGGGGAGGGTCGGCTTTCTTT. This gives the protein CASKIRGGSAFF.